These T cell receptor beta chains were read from a single sample in a study of blood T cell repertoires in COVID-19. Libraries were prepared by immunoSEQ multiplex PCR; TCRdb keeps only in-frame clonotypes and omits some of them. The table lists some 89,000 clones, roughly 87% of them singletons, with approximately 2.4% in the top ten. Sequencing was done on a sample of peripheral blood. The origin of the receptors is a man aged 50 to 60 with acute or convalescent COVID-19. The CDR3 runs from the conserved cysteine through the conserved F or W. D genes are given only for firm matches. Only some rows state a clone size, as once, few, many or a class for expanded clones.

>13|NA|TRBJ1-1|TRBD1|TRBV18
TGTGCCAGCTCACCCCCTGACAGGGTAGAAGCTTTCTTT
CASSPPDRVEAFF
>12|once|TRBJ1-1|NA|TRBV4-3
TGCGCCAGCAGGGGCTGGAACACTGAAGCTTTCTTT
CASRGWNTEAFF
>14|NA|TRBJ2-7|TRBD1|TRBV2
TGTGCCAGCAGCGCCGGGACAGGGTACTACGAGCAGTACTTC
CASSAGTGYYEQYF
>17|once|TRBJ1-1|TRBD1|TRBV4-1
TGCGCCAGCAGCCAAGAACGACAGGGGGCCATGAACACTGAAGCTTTCTTT
CASSQERQGAMNTEAFF
>15|few|TRBJ1-2|NA|TRBV24-1
TGTGCCACCAGTGATCCACTCAGGGGAGACTATGGCTACACCTTC
CATSDPLRGDYGYTF
>16|once|TRBJ2-6|NA|TRBV6-2/TRBV6-3
TGTGCCAGCAGTACCGACTCCAGCTCTGGGGCCAACGTCCTGACTTTC
CASSTDSSSGANVLTF
>14|NA|TRBJ1-6|TRBD1|TRBV27
TGTGCCAGCAGTCCCAGACAGGGGAATTCACCCCTCCACTTT
CASSPRQGNSPLHF
>13|NA|TRBJ1-2|TRBD1|TRBV10-2
TGCGCCAGCAGCGTGACAGGGGACTATGGCTACACCTTC
CASSVTGDYGYTF
>15|many|TRBJ2-2|TRBD2|TRBV6-2/TRBV6-3
TGTGCCAGCAGTTCCACGACTAGCGGGGCTGGGGAGCTGTTTTTT
CASSSTTSGAGELFF
>13|NA|TRBJ1-6|NA|TRBV28
TGTGCCACCTCGGACAGCTATAATTCACCCCTCCACTTT
CATSDSYNSPLHF
>13|NA|TRBJ2-2|TRBD1|TRBV19
TGTGCCGGGGGCGACAGGGCTGGCGGGGAGCTGTTTTTT
CAGGDRAGGELFF
>16|NA|TRBJ1-5|NA|TRBV4-2
TGTGCCAGCAGCCAAGATCCAGGTCGGGGGAATCAGCCCCAGCATTTT
CASSQDPGRGNQPQHF
>15|NA|TRBJ1-1|NA|TRBV5-1
TGCGCCAGCAGCTTGATCCAGATACAGAACACTGAAGCTTTCTTT
CASSLIQIQNTEAFF
>13|NA|TRBJ2-1|TRBD2|TRBV10-3
TGTGCCATCAGTGAGCCTGGGGGGGATGAGCAGTTCTTC
CAISEPGGDEQFF
>12|NA|TRBJ2-7|NA|TRBV13
TGTGCCAGCAGCTCATCCACAGGGGAGCAGTACTTC
CASSSSTGEQYF
>13|NA|TRBJ2-3|NA|TRBV12-3/TRBV12-4
TGTGCCAGCAACCCCCCAGAGGCAGATACGCAGTATTTT
CASNPPEADTQYF
>14|few|TRBJ2-1|TRBD2|TRBV19
TGTGCCAGTACCCTCACTGTAGCGGGAGGTGAGCAGTTCTTC
CASTLTVAGGEQFF
>18|NA|TRBJ2-3|TRBD2|TRBV5-4
TGTGCCAGCGCCTTTTGGGGACTAGCGGGGGTTACCACAGATACGCAGTATTTT
CASAFWGLAGVTTDTQYF
>14|NA|TRBJ2-5|TRBD1|TRBV4-1
TGCGCCAGTTCCCCGGACAGGTCGGGGGAGACCCAGTACTTC
CASSPDRSGETQYF
>16|NA|TRBJ2-2|TRBD1|TRBV27
TGTGCCAGCAGCCAGGGGGCGGGCATGAACACCGGGGAGCTGTTTTTT
CASSQGAGMNTGELFF
>16|NA|TRBJ2-2|TRBD2|TRBV28
TGTGCCAGCAGCCGAGGGACTAGCGGAAACACCGGGGAGCTGTTTTTT
CASSRGTSGNTGELFF
>15|NA|TRBJ2-2|NA|TRBV27
TGTGCCAGCAGCCCCTCGTGGAGGAAAGACGGGGAGCTGTTTTTT
CASSPSWRKDGELFF
>14|few|TRBJ1-5|NA|TRBV2
TGTGCCAGCAGTGTAGCCAGGGTCACTCAGCCCCAGCATTTT
CASSVARVTQPQHF
>14|few|TRBJ1-6|NA|TRBV5-1
TGCGCCAGCAGCCCTGGATCGGGGAATTCACCCCTCCACTTT
CASSPGSGNSPLHF
>12|few|TRBJ2-7|NA|TRBV19
TGTGCCAGTAGTCAGGGGGGCTACGAGCAGTACTTC
CASSQGGYEQYF
>15|NA|TRBJ1-1|NA|TRBV18
TGTGCCAGCCGTCAACGCGCCTCAGGGAACACTGAAGCTTTCTTT
CASRQRASGNTEAFF
>17|NA|TRBJ1-6|TRBD1|TRBV3-1/TRBV3-2
TGTGCCAGCAGTCCCCGAGGACAGGGGGAATACGATTCACCCCTCCACTTT
CASSPRGQGEYDSPLHF
>16|NA|TRBJ2-6|TRBD1|TRBV5-4
TGTGCCAGCAGCATTAAGGGGGCGGGCGGGGCCAACGTCCTGACTTTC
CASSIKGAGGANVLTF
>16|NA|TRBJ2-3|NA|TRBV11-2
TGTGCCAGCAGCTCTCGGAATATGCGGGCCACAGATACGCAGTATTTT
CASSSRNMRATDTQYF
>14|NA|TRBJ2-2|NA|TRBV30
TGTGCCTGGAGTGTACGGAACGCAGGGGGGGAGCTGTTTTTT
CAWSVRNAGGELFF
>17|once|TRBJ2-2|NA|TRBV7-6
TGTGCCAGCAGCTTATTAGGAGGGGGAGGGCACACCGGGGAGCTGTTTTTT
CASSLLGGGGHTGELFF
>17|NA|TRBJ1-5|TRBD1|TRBV5-6
TGTGCCAGCAGCTGGATTTACAGGGGGTTTAGGGATCAGCCCCAGCATTTT
CASSWIYRGFRDQPQHF
>13|NA|TRBJ2-5|NA|TRBV5-1
TGCGCCAGCAGCTTGGAACTAGAAGAGACCCAGTACTTC
CASSLELEETQYF
>16|NA|TRBJ2-1|TRBD2|TRBV5-6
TGTGCCAGCAGCTTCCTAGCGGTGGCATCCTACAATGAGCAGTTCTTC
CASSFLAVASYNEQFF
>17|NA|TRBJ1-4|TRBD1|TRBV6-6
TGTGCCAGCAGTCCGGACAGGGTTAGCCGAACTAATGAAAAACTGTTTTTT
CASSPDRVSRTNEKLFF
>13|NA|TRBJ1-2|TRBD1|TRBV5-4
TGTGCCAGCAGCCTAGGGACAGCTTATGGCTACACCTTC
CASSLGTAYGYTF
>13|NA|TRBJ1-5|NA|TRBV7-9
TGTGCCAGCAGCTCTGCCGGTAGTCAGCCCCAGCATTTT
CASSSAGSQPQHF
>17|few|TRBJ2-1|TRBD1|TRBV4-1
TGCGCCAGCAGCCAACTACCGGGACAGGGGTCCTACAATGAGCAGTTCTTC
CASSQLPGQGSYNEQFF
>16|once|TRBJ2-5|TRBD2|TRBV2
TGTGCCAGCGGGACTAGCGGGGGTTGGGTCCAAGAGACCCAGTACTTC
CASGTSGGWVQETQYF
>15|NA|TRBJ2-1|TRBD2|TRBV7-3
TGTGCCAGCAGCTCCGCTCTAGCGGGGGGGAATGAGCAGTTCTTC
CASSSALAGGNEQFF
>15|NA|TRBJ2-2|NA|TRBV19
TGTGCCAGTAGTGTGCGACAGCCGAACACCGGGGAGCTGTTTTTT
CASSVRQPNTGELFF
>13|NA|TRBJ1-2|NA|TRBV19
TGTGCCAGTAGCCCGGCGTGGAGCGATGGCTACACCTTC
CASSPAWSDGYTF
>15|NA|TRBJ2-1|NA|TRBV6-4
TGTGCCAGCAGTGACTCTCGCGGGTATCACAATGAGCAGTTCTTC
CASSDSRGYHNEQFF
>17|NA|TRBJ1-1|NA|TRBV4-2
TGTGCCAGCAGCCAAGATCTAAGGGGAAGTCGGAACACTGAAGCTTTCTTT
CASSQDLRGSRNTEAFF
>11|NA|TRBJ1-1|TRBD1|TRBV5-6
TGTGCCAGTAAAGGAGGGGGCATGTCTTTCTTT
CASKGGGMSFF
>15|NA|TRBJ1-4|TRBD1|TRBV28
TGTGCCAGCAGTGCGACAGGGTCCAACATTGAAAAACTGTTTTTT
CASSATGSNIEKLFF
>14|NA|TRBJ1-1|TRBD1|TRBV11-2
TGTGCCAGCAGCCGGGACAGGAGGAACACTGAAGCTTTCTTT
CASSRDRRNTEAFF
>15|once|TRBJ1-5|TRBD1|TRBV3-1/TRBV3-2
TGTGCCAGCAGCCGGGGGACAGGGAGCAATCAGCCCCAGCATTTT
CASSRGTGSNQPQHF
>12|NA|TRBJ1-2|NA|TRBV27
TGTGCCAGCAGTTTTAAAGGCAGGGTCTACACCTTC
CASSFKGRVYTF
>17|once|TRBJ1-1|TRBD1|TRBV5-5
TGTGCCAGCAGCTATAATTTTTTACAGGGGGGAGACACTGAAGCTTTCTTT
CASSYNFLQGGDTEAFF
>16|NA|TRBJ1-5|NA|TRBV11-2
TGTGCCAGCAGCTTAGTCGGGGGGTCTAGCAATCAGCCCCAGCATTTT
CASSLVGGSSNQPQHF
>15|NA|TRBJ1-4|TRBD1|TRBV27
TGTGCCAGCAGTTTAACAGGGGGCGCGGTTGAAAAACTGTTTTTT
CASSLTGGAVEKLFF
>14|NA|TRBJ1-1|TRBD1|TRBV28
TGTGCCAGCAGATGGACAGGGGGGAGGACTGAAGCTTTCTTT
CASRWTGGRTEAFF